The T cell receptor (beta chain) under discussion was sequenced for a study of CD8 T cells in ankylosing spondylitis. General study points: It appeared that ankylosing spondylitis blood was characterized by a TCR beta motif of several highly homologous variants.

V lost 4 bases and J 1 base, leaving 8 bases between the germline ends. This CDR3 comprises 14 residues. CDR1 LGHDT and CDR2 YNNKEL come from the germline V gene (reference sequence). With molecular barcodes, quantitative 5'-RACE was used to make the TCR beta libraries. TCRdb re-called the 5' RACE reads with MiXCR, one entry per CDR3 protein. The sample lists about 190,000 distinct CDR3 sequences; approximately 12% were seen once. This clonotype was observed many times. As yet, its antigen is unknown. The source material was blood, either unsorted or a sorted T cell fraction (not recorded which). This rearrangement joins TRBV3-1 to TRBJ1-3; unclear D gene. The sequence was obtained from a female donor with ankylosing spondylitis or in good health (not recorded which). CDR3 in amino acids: CASSPTKSGNTIYF. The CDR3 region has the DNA TGTGCCAGCAGCCCTACAAAATCTGGAAACACCATATATTTT.